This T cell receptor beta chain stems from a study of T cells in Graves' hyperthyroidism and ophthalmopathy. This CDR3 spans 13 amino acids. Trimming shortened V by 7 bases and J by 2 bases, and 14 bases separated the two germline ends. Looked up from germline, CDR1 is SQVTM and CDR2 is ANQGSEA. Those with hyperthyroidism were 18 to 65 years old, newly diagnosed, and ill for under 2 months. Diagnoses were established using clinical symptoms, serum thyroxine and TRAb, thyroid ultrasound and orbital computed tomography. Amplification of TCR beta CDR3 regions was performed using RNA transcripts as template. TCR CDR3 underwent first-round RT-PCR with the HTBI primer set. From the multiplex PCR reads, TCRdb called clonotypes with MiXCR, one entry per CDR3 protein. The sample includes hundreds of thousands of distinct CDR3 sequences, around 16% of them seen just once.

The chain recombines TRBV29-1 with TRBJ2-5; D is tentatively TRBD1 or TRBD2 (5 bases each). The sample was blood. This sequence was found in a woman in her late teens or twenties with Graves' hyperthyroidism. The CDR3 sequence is CSASWGIQETQYF. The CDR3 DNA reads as TGCAGCGCGTCCTGGGGGATACAAGAGACCCAGTACTTC. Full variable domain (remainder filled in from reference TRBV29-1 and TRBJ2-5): SAVISQKPSRDICQRGTSLTIQCQVDSQVTMMFWYRQQPGQSLTLIATANQGSEATYESGFVIDKFPISRPNLTFSTLTVSNMSPEDSSIYLCSASWGIQETQYFGPGTRLLVL.